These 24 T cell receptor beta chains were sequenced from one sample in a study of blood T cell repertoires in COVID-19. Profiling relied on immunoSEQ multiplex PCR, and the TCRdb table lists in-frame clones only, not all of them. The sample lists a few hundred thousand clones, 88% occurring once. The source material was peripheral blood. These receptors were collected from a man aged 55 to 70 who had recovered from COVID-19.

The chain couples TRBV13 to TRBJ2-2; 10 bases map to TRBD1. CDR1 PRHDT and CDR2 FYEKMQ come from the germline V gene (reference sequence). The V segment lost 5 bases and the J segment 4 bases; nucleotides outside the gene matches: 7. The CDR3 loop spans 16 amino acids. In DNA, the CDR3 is TGTGCCAGCAGCAGGCGACAGGGGGCGGGCACCGGGGAGCTGTTTTTT. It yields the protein CASSRRQGAGTGELFF.

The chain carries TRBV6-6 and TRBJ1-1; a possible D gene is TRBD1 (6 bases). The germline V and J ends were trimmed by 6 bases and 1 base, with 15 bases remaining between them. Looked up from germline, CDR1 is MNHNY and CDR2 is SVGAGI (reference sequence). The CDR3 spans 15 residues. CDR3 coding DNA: TGTGCCAGCAGATTCACTCTGGGGGCGAACACTGAAGCTTTCTTT. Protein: CASRFTLGANTEAFF.

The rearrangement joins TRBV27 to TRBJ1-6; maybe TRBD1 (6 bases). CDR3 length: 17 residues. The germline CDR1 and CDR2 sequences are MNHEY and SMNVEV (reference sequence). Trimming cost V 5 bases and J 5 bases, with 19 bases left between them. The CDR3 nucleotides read TGTGCCAGCAGTCCCAACCACAGGGATTTGGATAATTCACCCCTCCACTTT. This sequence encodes CASSPNHRDLDNSPLHF.

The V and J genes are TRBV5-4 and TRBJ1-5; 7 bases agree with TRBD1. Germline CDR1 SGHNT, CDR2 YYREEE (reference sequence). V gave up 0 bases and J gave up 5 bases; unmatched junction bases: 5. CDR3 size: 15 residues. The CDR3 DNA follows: TGTGCCAGCAGCTTGGGCCCCGACAGGGATCAGCCCCAGCATTTT. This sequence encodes CASSLGPDRDQPQHF.

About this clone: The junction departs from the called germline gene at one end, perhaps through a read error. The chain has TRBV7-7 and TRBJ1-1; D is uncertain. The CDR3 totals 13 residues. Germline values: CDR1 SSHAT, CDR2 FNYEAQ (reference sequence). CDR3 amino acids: CASSLGENTEAFF. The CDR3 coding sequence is TGTGCTAGCAGCTTAGGAGAGAACACTGAAGCTTTCTTT. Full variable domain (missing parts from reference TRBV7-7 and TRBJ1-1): GAGVSQSPRYKVTKRGQDVTLRCDPISSHATLYWYQQALGQGPEFLTYFNYEAQPDKSGLPSDRFSAERPEGSISTLTIQRTEQRDSAMYRCASSLGENTEAFFGQGTRLTVV.

The CDR3 nucleotides read TGTGCCAGTAGCTCGCGATCCTACGAGCAGTTCTTC. Translating gives CASSSRSYEQFF. The genes are TRBV19 and TRBJ2-1; D ambiguous. Germline values: CDR1 LNHDA, CDR2 SQIVND (reference sequence). V dropped 6 bases and J dropped 10 bases, with 13 bases sitting between them. This CDR3 spans 12 amino acids.

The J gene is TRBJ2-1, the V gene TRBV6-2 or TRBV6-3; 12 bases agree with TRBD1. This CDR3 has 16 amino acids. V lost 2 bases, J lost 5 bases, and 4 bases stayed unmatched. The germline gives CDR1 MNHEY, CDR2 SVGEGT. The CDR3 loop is CASSYRGTGGNNEQFF. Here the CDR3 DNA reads TGTGCCAGCAGTTACCGTGGGACAGGGGGCAACAATGAGCAGTTCTTC.

The CDR3 coding sequence is TGTGCCAGTAGTATGGGGGGGCCCCACACTGAAGCTTTCTTT. Its translation: CASSMGGPHTEAFF. The chain joins TRBV19 to TRBJ1-1, with a tentative D call TRBD1 (6 bases). CDR1 and CDR2 (germline): LNHDA, SQIVND (reference sequence). This CDR3 has 14 residues. V gave up 3 bases and J gave up 3 bases, with 11 bases separating them.

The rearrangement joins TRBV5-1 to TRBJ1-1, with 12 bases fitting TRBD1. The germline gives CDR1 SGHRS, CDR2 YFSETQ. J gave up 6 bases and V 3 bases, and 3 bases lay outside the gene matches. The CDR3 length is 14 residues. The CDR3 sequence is CASSSGTGGAEAFF. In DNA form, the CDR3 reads TGCGCCAGCAGCTCCGGGACAGGGGGCGCTGAAGCTTTCTTT.

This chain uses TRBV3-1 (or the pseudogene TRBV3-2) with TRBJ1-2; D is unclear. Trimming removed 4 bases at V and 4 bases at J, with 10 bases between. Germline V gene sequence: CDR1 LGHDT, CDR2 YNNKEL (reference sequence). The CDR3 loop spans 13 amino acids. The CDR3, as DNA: TGTGCCAGCAGCCCACAGAAGACCTATGGCTACACCTTC. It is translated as CASSPQKTYGYTF.

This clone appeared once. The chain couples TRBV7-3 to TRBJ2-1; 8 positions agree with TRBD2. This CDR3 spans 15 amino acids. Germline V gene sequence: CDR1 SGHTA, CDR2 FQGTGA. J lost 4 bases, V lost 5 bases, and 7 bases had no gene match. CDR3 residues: CASSPERGLYNEQFF. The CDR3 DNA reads TGTGCCAGCAGCCCCGAGCGGGGGCTTTACAATGAGCAGTTCTTC.

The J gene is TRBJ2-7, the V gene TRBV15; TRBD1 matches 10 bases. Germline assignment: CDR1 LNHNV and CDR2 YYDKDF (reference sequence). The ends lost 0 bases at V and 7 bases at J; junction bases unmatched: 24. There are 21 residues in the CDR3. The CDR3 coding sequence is TGTGCCACCAGCAGAGACCTTCCAATGCCGACCTTGACAGGGGGCGGTGGAGAGCAGTACTTC. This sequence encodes CATSRDLPMPTLTGGGGEQYF. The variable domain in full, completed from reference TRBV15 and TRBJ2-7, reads DAMVIQNPRYQVTQFGKPVTLSCSQTLNHNVMYWYQQKSSQAPKLLFHYYDKDFNNEADTPDNFQSRRPNTSFCFLDIRSPGLGDTAMYLCATSRDLPMPTLTGGGGEQYFGPGTRLTVT.

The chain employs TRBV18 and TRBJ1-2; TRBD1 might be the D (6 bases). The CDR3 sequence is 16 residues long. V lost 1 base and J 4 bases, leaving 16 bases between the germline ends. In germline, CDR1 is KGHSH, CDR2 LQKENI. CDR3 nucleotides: TGTGCCAGCTCACCACGTAACAACAGGGATCTCTATGGCTACACCTTC. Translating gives CASSPRNNRDLYGYTF.

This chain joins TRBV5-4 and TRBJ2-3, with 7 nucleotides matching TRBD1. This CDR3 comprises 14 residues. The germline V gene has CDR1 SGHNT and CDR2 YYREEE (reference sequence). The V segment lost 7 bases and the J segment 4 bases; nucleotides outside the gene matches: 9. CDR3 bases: TGTGCCAGCCGTCGCAGGGGGATGGCAGATACGCAGTATTTT. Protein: CASRRRGMADTQYF. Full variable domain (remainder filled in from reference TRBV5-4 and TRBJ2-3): ETGVTQSPTHLIKTRGQQVTLRCSSQSGHNTVSWYQQALGQGPQFIFQYYREEENGRGNFPPRFSGLQFPNYSSELNVNALELDDSALYLCASRRRGMADTQYFGPGTRLTVL.

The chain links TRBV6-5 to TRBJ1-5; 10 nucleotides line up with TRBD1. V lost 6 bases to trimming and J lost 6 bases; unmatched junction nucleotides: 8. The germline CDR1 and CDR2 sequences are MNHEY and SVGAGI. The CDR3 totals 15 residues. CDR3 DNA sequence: TGTGCCAGCAGCCCCCAGACAGGGGGCGGTCAGCCCCAGCATTTT. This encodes CASSPQTGGGQPQHF.

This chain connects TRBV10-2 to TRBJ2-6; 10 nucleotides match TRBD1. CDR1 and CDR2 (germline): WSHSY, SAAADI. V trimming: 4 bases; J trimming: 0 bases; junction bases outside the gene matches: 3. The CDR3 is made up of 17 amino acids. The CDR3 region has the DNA TGCGCCAGCAGTGGAAGGACAGGGGGCTCTGGGGCCAACGTCCTGACTTTC. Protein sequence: CASSGRTGGSGANVLTF.

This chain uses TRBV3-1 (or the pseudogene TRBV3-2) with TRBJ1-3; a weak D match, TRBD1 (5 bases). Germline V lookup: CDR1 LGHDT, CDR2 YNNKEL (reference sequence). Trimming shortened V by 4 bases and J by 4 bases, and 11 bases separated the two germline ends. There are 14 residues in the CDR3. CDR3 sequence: CASSPRGTGNTIYF. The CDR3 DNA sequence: TGTGCCAGCAGCCCTAGGGGTACGGGAAACACCATATATTTT.

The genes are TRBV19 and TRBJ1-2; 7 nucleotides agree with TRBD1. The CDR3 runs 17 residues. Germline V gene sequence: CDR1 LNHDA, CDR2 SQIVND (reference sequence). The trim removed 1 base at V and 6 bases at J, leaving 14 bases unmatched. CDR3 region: CASSIGQGKLGYHGYTF. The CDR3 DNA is TGTGCCAGTAGTATAGGACAGGGAAAGCTTGGATACCATGGCTACACCTTC.

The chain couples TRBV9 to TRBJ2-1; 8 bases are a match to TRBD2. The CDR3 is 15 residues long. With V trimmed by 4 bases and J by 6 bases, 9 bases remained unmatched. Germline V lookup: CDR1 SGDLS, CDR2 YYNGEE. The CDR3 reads CASSPRGGAGNEQFF. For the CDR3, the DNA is TGTGCCAGCAGCCCCCGGGGGGGTGCGGGCAATGAGCAGTTCTTC.

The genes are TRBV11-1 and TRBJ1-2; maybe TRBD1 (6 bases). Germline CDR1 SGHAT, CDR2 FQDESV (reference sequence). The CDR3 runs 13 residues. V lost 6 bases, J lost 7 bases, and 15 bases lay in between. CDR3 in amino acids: CASSQQGSFGYTF. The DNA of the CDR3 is TGTGCCAGCAGTCAACAGGGTAGCTTTGGCTACACCTTC. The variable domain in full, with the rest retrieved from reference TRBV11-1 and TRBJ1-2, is EAEVAQSPRYKITEKSQAVAFWCDPISGHATLYWYRQILGQGPELLVQFQDESVVDDSQLPKDRFSAERLKGVDSTLKIQPAELGDSAMYLCASSQQGSFGYTFGSGTRLTVV.

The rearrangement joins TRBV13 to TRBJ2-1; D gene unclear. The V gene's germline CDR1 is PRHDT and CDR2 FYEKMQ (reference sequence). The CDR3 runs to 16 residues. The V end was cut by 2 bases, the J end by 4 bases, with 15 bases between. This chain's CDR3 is CASSLIGSRRYNEQFF. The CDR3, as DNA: TGTGCCAGCAGCTTAATAGGATCCCGGAGATACAATGAGCAGTTCTTC. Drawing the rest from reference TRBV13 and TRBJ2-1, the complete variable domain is AAGVIQSPRHLIKEKRETATLKCYPIPRHDTVYWYQQGPGQDPQFLISFYEKMQSDKGSIPDRFSAQQFSDYHSELNMSSLELGDSALYFCASSLIGSRRYNEQFFGPGTRLTVL.

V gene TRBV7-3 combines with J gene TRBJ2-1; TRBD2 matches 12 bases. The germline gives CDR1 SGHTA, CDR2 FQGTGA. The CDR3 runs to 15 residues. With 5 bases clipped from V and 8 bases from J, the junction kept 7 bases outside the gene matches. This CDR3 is CASSRLAGAGDEQFF. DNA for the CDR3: TGTGCCAGCAGCCGACTAGCGGGGGCGGGGGATGAGCAGTTCTTC.

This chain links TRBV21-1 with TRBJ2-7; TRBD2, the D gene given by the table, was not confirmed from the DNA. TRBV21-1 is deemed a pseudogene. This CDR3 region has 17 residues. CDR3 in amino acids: CASSKRGGVLLLYEQYF. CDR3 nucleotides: TGTGCCAGCAGCAAACGAGGAGGGGTCCTCCTTCTCTACGAGCAGTACTTC.

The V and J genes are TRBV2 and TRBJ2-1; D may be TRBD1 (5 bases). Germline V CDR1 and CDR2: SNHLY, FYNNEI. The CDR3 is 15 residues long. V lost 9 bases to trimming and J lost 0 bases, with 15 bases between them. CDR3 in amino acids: CASRTSLGSYNEQFF. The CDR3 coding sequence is TGTGCCAGTAGGACATCTTTAGGCTCCTACAATGAGCAGTTCTTC.